This TCR beta chain is drawn from a study of blood T cells in healthy people across ages. The study, taken as a whole, reports: More naive CD4+ cells and higher diversity were found in long-lived than in aged donors.

Of note for this clonotype: Its antigen remains unknown.

A second PCR, run for about 7 to 12 cycles, used a sample-barcoded 5' primer plus a J-beta primer mix. Every molecule of cDNA carried a tag from a template-switch adaptor with 12 random nucleotides. CDR3-containing paired-end reads numbered at least 2.5 million in each sample. MiXCR was run by TCRdb on the 5' RACE reads, yielding one entry per CDR3 protein. The sample has about 830,000 distinct CDR3 sequences, around two thirds seen once; the top ten hold roughly a quarter. The V gene lost 4 bases and the J gene lost 0 bases, with 13 bases spanning the gap. CDR1 and CDR2 from the germline V gene are MDHEN and SYDVKM. The CDR3 runs 15 residues. Isolated per sample were at least 6.5 million PBMCs.

The TCR originated in a young man in good health. The V gene is TRBV28, the J gene TRBJ2-7; D unresolved. Material for sequencing was blood. This CDR3 is CASSSTTPSSYEQYF. DNA for the CDR3: TGTGCCAGCAGTTCCACGACACCCAGCTCCTACGAGCAGTACTTC.